This T cell receptor (beta chain) is from a study of shared clonotypes between healthy human individuals. Germline CDR1 is LNHDA and CDR2 is SQIVND (reference sequence). The V gene lost 2 bases and the J gene lost 3 bases, with 10 bases spanning the gap. This CDR3 contains 14 residues. TCRdb's copy holds only in-frame clones and misses some; the assay was immunoSEQ multiplex PCR. Among about 980,000 clones listed, about 80% were seen once. As regards this clone: This specimen includes other DNA sequences encoding the same CDR3.

The sample taken for sequencing was memory CD4+ T cells sorted from blood. This sample's subset: CD45RA-negative fraction. The V gene is TRBV19, the J gene TRBJ1-2; possibly TRBD1 for D (6 bases). This clonotype was obtained from a man between 18 and 35 years old in good health. The CDR3 loop reads CASSIPTGYYGYTF. In nucleotides, the CDR3 is TGTGCCAGTAGTATACCAACAGGGTACTATGGCTACACCTTC.